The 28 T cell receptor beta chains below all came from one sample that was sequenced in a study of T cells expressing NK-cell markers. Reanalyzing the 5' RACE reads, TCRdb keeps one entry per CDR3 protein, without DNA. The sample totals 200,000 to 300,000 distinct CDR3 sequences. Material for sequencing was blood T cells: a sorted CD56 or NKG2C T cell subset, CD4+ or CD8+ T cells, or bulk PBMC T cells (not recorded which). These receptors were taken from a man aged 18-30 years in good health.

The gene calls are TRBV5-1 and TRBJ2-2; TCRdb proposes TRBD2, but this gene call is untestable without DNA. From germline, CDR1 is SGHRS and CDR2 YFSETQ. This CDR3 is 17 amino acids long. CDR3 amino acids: CASSLIGLAGYTGELFF. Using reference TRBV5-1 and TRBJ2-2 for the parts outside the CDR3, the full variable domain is KAGVTQTPRYLIKTRGQQVTLSCSPISGHRSVSWYQQTPGQGLQFLFEYFSETQRNKGNFPGRFSGRQFSNSRSEMNVSTLELGDSALYLCASSLIGLAGYTGELFFGEGSRLTVL.

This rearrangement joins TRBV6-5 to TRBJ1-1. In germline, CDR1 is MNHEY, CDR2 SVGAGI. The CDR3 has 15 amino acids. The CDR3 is CASSYLPRLNTEAFF.

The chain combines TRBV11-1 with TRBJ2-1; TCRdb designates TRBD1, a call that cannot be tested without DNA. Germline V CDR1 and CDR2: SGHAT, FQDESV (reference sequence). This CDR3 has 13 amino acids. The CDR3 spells CASSPGTGSVQFF. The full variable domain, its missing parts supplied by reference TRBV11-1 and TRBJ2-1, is EAEVAQSPRYKITEKSQAVAFWCDPISGHATLYWYRQILGQGPELLVQFQDESVVDDSQLPKDRFSAERLKGVDSTLKIQPAELGDSAMYLCASSPGTGSVQFFGPGTRLTVL.

The CDR3 reads CASSSFRVTGELFF. The V gene is TRBV7-2, the J gene TRBJ2-2. CDR3 length: 14 amino acids. Germline CDR1 SGHTA, CDR2 FQGNSA.

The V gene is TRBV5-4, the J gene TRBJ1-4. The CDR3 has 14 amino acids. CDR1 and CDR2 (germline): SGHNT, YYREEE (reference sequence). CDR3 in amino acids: CASSFGQINEKLFF.

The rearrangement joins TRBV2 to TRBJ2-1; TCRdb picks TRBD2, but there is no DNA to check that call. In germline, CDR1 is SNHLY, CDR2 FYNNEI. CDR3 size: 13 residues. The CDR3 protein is CASRRGPGNEQFF.

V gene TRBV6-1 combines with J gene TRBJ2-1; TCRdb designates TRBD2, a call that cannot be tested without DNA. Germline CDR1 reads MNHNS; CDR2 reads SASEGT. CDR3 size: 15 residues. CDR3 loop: CASSAYSPAGNEQFF.

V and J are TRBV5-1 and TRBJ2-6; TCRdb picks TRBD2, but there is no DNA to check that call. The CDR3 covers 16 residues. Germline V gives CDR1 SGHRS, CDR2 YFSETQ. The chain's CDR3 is CASSLESGPGANVLTF.

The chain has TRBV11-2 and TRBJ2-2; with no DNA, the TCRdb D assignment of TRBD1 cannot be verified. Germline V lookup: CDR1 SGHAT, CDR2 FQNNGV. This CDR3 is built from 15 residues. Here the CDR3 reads CASSLVRGETGELFF.

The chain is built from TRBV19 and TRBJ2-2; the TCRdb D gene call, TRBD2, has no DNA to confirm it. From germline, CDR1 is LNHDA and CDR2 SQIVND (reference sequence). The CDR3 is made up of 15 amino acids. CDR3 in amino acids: CASSEGLVNTGELFF.

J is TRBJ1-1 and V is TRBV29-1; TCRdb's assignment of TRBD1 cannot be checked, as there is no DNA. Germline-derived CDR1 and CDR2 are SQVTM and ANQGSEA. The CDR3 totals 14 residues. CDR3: CSASPGQLNTEAFF.

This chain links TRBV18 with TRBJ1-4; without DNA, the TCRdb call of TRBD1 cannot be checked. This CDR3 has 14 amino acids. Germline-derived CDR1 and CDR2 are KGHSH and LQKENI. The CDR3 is CASSPSGRNEKLFF.

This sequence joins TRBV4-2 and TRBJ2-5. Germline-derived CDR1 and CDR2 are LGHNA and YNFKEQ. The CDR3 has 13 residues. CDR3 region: CASSPRHGETQYF.

CDR3 loop: CASSLDRGQGRAFF. The J gene is TRBJ1-1, the V gene TRBV7-2; TCRdb calls TRBD1, which cannot be checked without DNA. The CDR3 spans 14 residues. The V gene's germline CDR1 is SGHTA and CDR2 FQGNSA.

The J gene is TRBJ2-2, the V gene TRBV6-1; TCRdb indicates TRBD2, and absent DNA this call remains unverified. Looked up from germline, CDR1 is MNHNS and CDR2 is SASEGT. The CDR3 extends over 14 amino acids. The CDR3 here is CASKLLAPTGELFF.

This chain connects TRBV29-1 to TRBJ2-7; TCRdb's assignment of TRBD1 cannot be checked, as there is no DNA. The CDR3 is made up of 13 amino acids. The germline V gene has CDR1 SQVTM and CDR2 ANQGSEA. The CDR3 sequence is CSAYDRAHYEQYF.

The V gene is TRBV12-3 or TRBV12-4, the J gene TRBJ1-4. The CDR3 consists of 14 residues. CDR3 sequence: CASSPGRRNEKLFF.

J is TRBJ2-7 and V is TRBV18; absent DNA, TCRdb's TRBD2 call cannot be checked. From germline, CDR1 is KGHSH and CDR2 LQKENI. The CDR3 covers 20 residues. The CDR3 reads CASSPLARLAGKGDDYEQYF.

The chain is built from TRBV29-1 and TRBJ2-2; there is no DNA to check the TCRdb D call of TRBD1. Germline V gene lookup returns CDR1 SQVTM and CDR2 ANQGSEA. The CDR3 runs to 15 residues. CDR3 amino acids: CSVGGQGPATGELFF.

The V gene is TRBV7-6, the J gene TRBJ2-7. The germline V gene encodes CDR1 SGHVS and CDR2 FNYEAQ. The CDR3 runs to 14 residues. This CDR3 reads CASSLFQGSYEQYF.

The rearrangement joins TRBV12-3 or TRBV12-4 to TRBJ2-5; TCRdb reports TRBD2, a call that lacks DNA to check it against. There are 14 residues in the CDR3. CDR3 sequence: CASRPGRVDETQYF.

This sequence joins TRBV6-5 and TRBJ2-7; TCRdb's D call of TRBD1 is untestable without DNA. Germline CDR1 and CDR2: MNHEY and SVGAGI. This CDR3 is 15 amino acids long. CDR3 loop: CASSYDGNGAYEQYF.

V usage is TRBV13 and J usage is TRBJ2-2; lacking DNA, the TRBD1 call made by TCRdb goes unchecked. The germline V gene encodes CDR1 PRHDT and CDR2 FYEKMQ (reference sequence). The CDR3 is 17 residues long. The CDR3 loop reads CASSLVVAVRGTGELFF.

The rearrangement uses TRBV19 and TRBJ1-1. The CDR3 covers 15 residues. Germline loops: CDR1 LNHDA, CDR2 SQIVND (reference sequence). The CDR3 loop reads CASSSEAGRSTEAFF.

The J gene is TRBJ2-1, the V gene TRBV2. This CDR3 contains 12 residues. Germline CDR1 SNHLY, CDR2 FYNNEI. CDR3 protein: CASGNRYNEQFF. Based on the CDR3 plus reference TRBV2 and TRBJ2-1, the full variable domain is EPEVTQTPSHQVTQMGQEVILRCVPISNHLYFYWYRQILGQKVEFLVSFYNNEISEKSEIFDDQFSVERPDGSNFTLKIRSTKLEDSAMYFCASGNRYNEQFFGPGTRLTVL.

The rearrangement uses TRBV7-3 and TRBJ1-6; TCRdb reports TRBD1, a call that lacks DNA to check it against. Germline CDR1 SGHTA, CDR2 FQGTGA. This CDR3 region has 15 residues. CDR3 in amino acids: CASSLGGTGHSPLHF.

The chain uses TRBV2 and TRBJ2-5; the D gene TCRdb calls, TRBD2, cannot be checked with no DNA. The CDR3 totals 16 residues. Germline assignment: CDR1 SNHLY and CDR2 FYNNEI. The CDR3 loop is CASSEWTSGSRETQYF.

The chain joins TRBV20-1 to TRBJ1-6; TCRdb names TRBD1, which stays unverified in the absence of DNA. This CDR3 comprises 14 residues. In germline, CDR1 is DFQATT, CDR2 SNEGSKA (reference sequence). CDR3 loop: CSARVSREGSPIHF.